This record looks at one T cell receptor beta chain sequence and its context. These data originate in a study of OX40 agonist ivuxolimab in advanced cancers. About the research overall: An agonistic anti-OX40 (CD134) antibody, ivuxolimab, was used to treat the patients.

The germline CDR1 and CDR2 sequences are MNHNS and SASEGT. V shed 6 bases and J shed 6 bases, with 25 bases lying between them. CDR3 size: 17 residues. Sequencing used immunoSEQ multiplex PCR; TCRdb keeps in-frame clones, though not all of them. Of more than 30,000 clones listed, approximately 87% are singletons. The sequencing used CD4+ or CD8+ T cells sorted from blood, collected in a trial of the OX40 agonist ivuxolimab. The V call is TRBV6-1, the J call TRBJ2-3; D might be TRBD1 (5 bases). This TCR was sampled from an adult with an advanced solid tumor such as melanoma, head and neck, liver or kidney cancer. The CDR3 DNA reads as TGTGCCAGCAGCGAATACGCCTTGGGGCCCCTAAGGGATACGCAGTATTTT. Its protein is CASSEYALGPLRDTQYF.